This passage covers 14 T cell receptor beta chains from one sample sequenced in a study of identical twins. In TCRdb, the 5' RACE reads were re-called with MiXCR into one record per CDR3 protein. The repertoire holds around 370,000 distinct CDR3 sequences, with roughly 9% as singletons. Material for sequencing was naive T cells sorted from blood. Every receptor here comes from a woman between 45 and 60 years old in good health.

This clonotype was detected a few times. The chain has TRBV25-1 and TRBJ2-1, with D hard to call. Germline assignment: CDR1 MGHDK and CDR2 SYGVNS. The CDR3 is 16 residues long. V lost 4 bases to trimming and J lost 7 bases, with 20 bases between them. The CDR3 reads CASSAPSARVGNEQFF. The CDR3 DNA is TGTGCCAGCAGTGCCCCCTCAGCGAGAGTGGGGAATGAGCAGTTCTTC.

The chain uses TRBV18 and TRBJ2-3, with D maybe TRBD1 (5 bases). The germline V gene encodes CDR1 KGHSH and CDR2 LQKENI. Trimming removed 3 bases at V and 0 bases at J, with 28 bases between. CDR3 length equals 21 residues. CDR3 DNA sequence: TGTGCCAGCTCACCGCGCAAATTACTGAACAGGAGCTCGAGTAGCACAGATACGCAGTATTTT. Translated: CASSPRKLLNRSSSSTDTQYF. Full variable domain (outside the CDR3, taken from reference TRBV18 and TRBJ2-3): NAGVMQNPRHLVRRRGQEARLRCSPMKGHSHVYWYRQLPEEGLKFMVYLQKENIIDESGMPKERFSAEFPKEGPSILRIQQVVRGDSAAYFCASSPRKLLNRSSSSTDTQYFGPGTRLTVL.

The rearrangement uses TRBV6-1 and TRBJ2-7; the D call may be TRBD1 or TRBD2 (6 bases each). The CDR3 totals 11 residues. From germline, CDR1 is MNHNS and CDR2 SASEGT. The V and J ends lost 8 bases and 7 bases respectively, with 12 bases between them. The CDR3 region has the DNA TGTGCCAGCGGTCGGGGGCGAGAGCAGTACGTC. It is translated as CASGRGREQYV.

This clonotype was detected many times. The chain joins TRBV5-1 to TRBJ2-7; D is possibly TRBD1 (5 bases). The CDR3 is 14 amino acids. V was shortened by 5 bases and J by 0 bases, with 12 bases between the two germline ends. Germline V gives CDR1 SGHRS, CDR2 YFSETQ. The CDR3 protein is CASSDRQSSYEQYF. The CDR3 region has the DNA TGCGCCAGCAGTGACCGACAGAGCTCCTACGAGCAGTACTTC.

This clonotype was seen many times. This chain connects TRBV12-3 or TRBV12-4 to TRBJ2-1, with D perhaps matching TRBD2 (5 bases). V gave up 2 bases and J gave up 2 bases, with 16 bases separating them. CDR3 length: 17 residues. CDR3 amino acids: CASSLSRGSEPYNEQFF. The CDR3 DNA is TGTGCCAGCAGTTTAAGTCGTGGGAGTGAGCCCTACAATGAGCAGTTCTTC.

This chain links TRBV20-1 with TRBJ2-5; 9 nucleotides match TRBD2. The germline CDR1 and CDR2 sequences are DFQATT and SNEGSKA (reference sequence). The CDR3 sequence is 15 residues long. The V and J ends lost 6 bases and 4 bases, in that order; junction bases with no gene match: 12. For the CDR3, the DNA is TGCAGTGCGCTATCGGGCGGGAGGGCCGGAGAGACCCAGTACTTC. Its translation is CSALSGGRAGETQYF.

V gene TRBV4-1 combines with J gene TRBJ2-1, with 7 bases fitting TRBD2. Trimming took 9 bases from V and 4 from J; bases not matched to a gene: 9. This CDR3 is 14 amino acids long. Germline loops: CDR1 MGHRA, CDR2 YSYEKL. CDR3 DNA sequence: TGCGCCAGTCGTATAGCGGGCCCGTACAATGAGCAGTTCTTC. It translates to CASRIAGPYNEQFF.

The chain employs TRBV29-1 and TRBJ2-5, with D possibly matching TRBD2 (5 bases). Germline V CDR1 and CDR2: SQVTM, ANQGSEA. Trimming removed 7 bases from V and 3 bases from J, with 9 bases in between. This CDR3 is 11 amino acids long. The CDR3 coding sequence is TGCAGCGGCGGACTGAAAGAGACCCAGTACTTC. The encoded protein is CSGGLKETQYF. Combining the CDR3 with reference TRBV29-1 and TRBJ2-5 gives the whole variable domain SAVISQKPSRDICQRGTSLTIQCQVDSQVTMMFWYRQQPGQSLTLIATANQGSEATYESGFVIDKFPISRPNLTFSTLTVSNMSPEDSSIYLCSGGLKETQYFGPGTRLLVL.

This clonotype was observed a few times. This rearrangement joins TRBV29-1 to TRBJ1-5; 7 positions agree with TRBD1. The ends lost 6 bases at V and 6 bases at J; junction bases unmatched: 8. Germline loops: CDR1 SQVTM, CDR2 ANQGSEA. The CDR3 sequence is 13 residues long. The CDR3 DNA reads as TGCAGCGTAAAACATACAGGGGCTCAGCCCCAGCATTTT. Translated, it gives CSVKHTGAQPQHF.

This clonotype was recorded a few times. V usage is TRBV6-1 and J usage is TRBJ1-2; TRBD1 matches 10 bases. The germline gives CDR1 MNHNS, CDR2 SASEGT. The J segment lost 7 bases and the V segment lost 2 bases, leaving 7 bases of the junction unmatched. This CDR3 is 15 amino acids long. DNA of the CDR3: TGTGCCAGCAGTGAACTGAGACAGGGGGCGTTTGGCTACACCTTC. This encodes CASSELRQGAFGYTF.

This clonotype was seen a handful of times. This chain connects TRBV12-3 or TRBV12-4 to TRBJ2-3; 13 bases map to TRBD2. CDR3 length equals 16 residues. The V and J ends lost 3 bases and 5 bases, in that order; junction bases with no gene match: 5. CDR3 DNA: TGTGCCAGCAGTTTCCGACTAGCGGGAGGTAAAGATACGCAGTATTTT. It yields the protein CASSFRLAGGKDTQYF.

The CDR3 loop reads CASSKDGTSGPRRADEQFF. CDR3 in DNA: TGTGCCAGCAGCAAAGATGGGACTAGCGGCCCACGGCGGGCGGATGAGCAGTTCTTC. V is TRBV21-1 and J is TRBJ2-1; the listed D gene, TRBD2, was not tested against the DNA. TRBV21-1 is designated a pseudogene. The CDR3 contains 19 residues.

This clonotype was observed many times. V gene TRBV4-1 combines with J gene TRBJ2-5, with TRBD2 matching 7 bases. This CDR3 spans 15 amino acids. Trimming took 3 bases from V and 7 from J; bases not matched to a gene: 11. Looked up from germline, CDR1 is MGHRA and CDR2 is YSYEKL. The CDR3 nucleotides are TGCGCCAGCAGCCACTTTTGGCGGGAGCACGGGACCCAGTACTTC. This sequence encodes CASSHFWREHGTQYF.

This clonotype was counted many times. This chain joins TRBV25-1 and TRBJ2-5; 7 bases are shared with TRBD2. This CDR3 spans 13 amino acids. Germline V gives CDR1 MGHDK, CDR2 SYGVNS. Losses at the gene ends were 7 bases for V and 4 bases for J; bases not matched to a gene: 6. The CDR3 coding sequence is TGTGCCAGCAACCCCCCGGGGGGAGAGACCCAGTACTTC. This translates into CASNPPGGETQYF.